The source of this TCR beta chain is a study of blood T cell repertoires in COVID-19. At the level of the study: Whether acute or convalescent, the COVID-19 samples came from the United States, Italy and Spain. T cells, B-cell-depleted T cells, or PBMCs provided the cDNA or gDNA that served as material.

Germline-derived CDR1 and CDR2 are SGHAT and FQDESV (reference sequence). V lost 5 bases and J lost 4, with 12 bases in between. CDR3 length: 14 amino acids. Patients in Seattle were enrolled during active infection, then followed longitudinally. In the source study's methods: From reference gene primer amplification, estimates of nucleated cell counts were derived. Data came from immunoSEQ multiplex PCR; TCRdb stores just in-frame clones and leaves some out. Clone size and V and J calls were adopted from that table, with D and trimming inferred from the DNA. The repertoire has over 200,000 clones, around nine tenths of them found once; the top ten carry approximately 0.77%.

Sequencing input: peripheral blood. The sequence was collected from a man aged 55-75 years with COVID-19, enrolled during active disease. The V and J genes are TRBV11-1 and TRBJ2-1, with D possibly being TRBD1 (6 bases). This CDR3 is CASSRTDDYNEQFF. The CDR3 coding sequence is TGTGCCAGCAGCCGGACAGACGATTACAATGAGCAGTTCTTC.